This entry concerns a single TCR beta chain. While infection was still active, Seattle patients were enrolled and then followed longitudinally. How the authors handled the data: Reference gene primer amplification yielded estimated nucleated cell counts. TCRdb's table, derived via immunoSEQ multiplex PCR, lists solely in-frame clones and lacks some. That table supplies the V and J calls and clone size; D and trimming were determined from the DNA. The table includes 400,000 or so clones, about 90% detected once. This record belongs to a study of blood T cell repertoires in COVID-19. Study as a whole: COVID-19 samples, acute and convalescent, were from the United States, Italy and Spain.

The CDR3 is made up of 15 amino acids. Germline assignment: CDR1 SGHNT and CDR2 YYREEE (reference sequence). V trimming: 6 bases; J trimming: 6 bases; junction bases outside the gene matches: 8. The receptor comes from a man between 18 and 35 years old with COVID-19, enrolled during active disease. The material sequenced was peripheral blood. The chain recombines TRBV5-4 with TRBJ2-1, with 11 bases identical to TRBD2. CDR3 residues: CASNAGTSGINEQFF. Here the CDR3 DNA reads TGTGCCAGCAACGCCGGGACTAGCGGAATCAATGAGCAGTTCTTC. The variable domain in full, with the rest retrieved from reference TRBV5-4 and TRBJ2-1, is ETGVTQSPTHLIKTRGQQVTLRCSSQSGHNTVSWYQQALGQGPQFIFQYYREEENGRGNFPPRFSGLQFPNYSSELNVNALELDDSALYLCASNAGTSGINEQFFGPGTRLTVL.